The T cell receptor (beta chain) under discussion was sequenced for a study of CD8 T cells in ankylosing spondylitis. Overall study results and limits: Researchers reportedly found disease-linked clones significantly enriched in matched ankylosing spondylitis synovial fluid. Ankylosing spondylitis blood appeared to be characterized by a TCR beta motif of 8 or 9 highly homologous variants. Disease-linked clones were CD8+ and relatively rare in peripheral blood.

MiXCR, applied by TCRdb to the 5' RACE reads, yields one record per CDR3 protein. The table lists around 890,000 distinct CDR3 sequences, about 11% of them singletons, with 0.45% to 0.6% in the top ten. The V gene lost 5 bases and the J gene lost 4 bases, with 14 bases spanning the gap. The length of the CDR3 is 14 residues. The V gene's germline CDR1 is SGHTA and CDR2 FQGNSA. Many counts were recorded for this clonotype. Antigen: not known. Sample: blood, either unsorted or a sorted T cell fraction (not recorded which). The J gene is TRBJ1-1, the V gene TRBV7-2; unclear D gene. The TCR originated in a male donor with ankylosing spondylitis. The DNA for the CDR3 is TGTGCCAGCAGCCCAGGCGGGTTTATCACTGAAGCTTTCTTT. It is translated as CASSPGGFITEAFF.